The source of this TCR beta chain is a study of identical twins. Notes on the study in general: There were fewer insertions in abundant cord blood beta clonotypes, but memory repertoires showed no such pattern.

This clonotype came up a few times. Its antigen is currently unknown. CDR1 and CDR2 from the germline V gene are ENHRY and SYGVKD. CDR3 length: 19 amino acids. Template switching added a universal primer site; cDNA carried unique molecular identifiers. MiXCR was run by TCRdb on the 5' RACE reads, yielding one entry per CDR3 protein. The sample records fewer than 800,000 distinct CDR3 sequences, just over 7% being singletons. Another study also made use of these data, one on yellow fever vaccine responses in identical twins.

This clonotype originated in a woman younger than 35 in good health. The sequencing input was PBMCs. The genes are TRBV10-3 and TRBJ2-6; TRBD1 agrees at 7 bases. DNA for the CDR3: TGTGCAGTGAAGCTACCCGGGACAGTCCTAAGCTCTGGGGCCAACGTCCTGACTTTC. Translation: CAVKLPGTVLSSGANVLTF.